Listed below are T cell receptor beta chains from one sample, sequenced in a study of CD4 T cells in relation to SARS-CoV-2 and coronaviruses. TCRdb's table, derived via immunoSEQ multiplex PCR, lists solely in-frame clones and lacks some. This sample has about 14,000 clones, with 76% found just once. Their antigens remain unidentified. The specimen was CD4+ T cells from PBMCs, cultured in vitro. These receptor sequences come from a human donor in good health. Each CDR3 is given with its conserved first and last residue. The D gene is left open where the match is weak. Part of the rows lack a size; the others show once, few, many or a class for expanded clones.

abundance: few; v_gene: TRBV3-1/TRBV3-2; j_gene: TRBJ1-6; d_gene: NA; CDR3aa: CASREGDSPLHF; CDR3nt: TGTGCCAGCAGGGAGGGGGATTCACCCCTCCACTTT
abundance: NA; v_gene: TRBV9; j_gene: TRBJ1-1; d_gene: NA; CDR3aa: CASSVVPENTEAFF; CDR3nt: TGTGCCAGCAGCGTAGTACCAGAAAACACTGAAGCTTTCTTT
abundance: NA; v_gene: TRBV21-1; j_gene: TRBJ2-3; d_gene: NA; CDR3aa: CASSKVEGSVGGTDTQYF; CDR3nt: TGTGCCAGCAGCAAAGTGGAGGGATCGGTTGGGGGGACAGATACGCAGTATTTT
abundance: NA; v_gene: TRBV7-9; j_gene: TRBJ2-3; d_gene: TRBD1; CDR3aa: CASSLGTLGTGGTDTQYF; CDR3nt: TGTGCCAGCAGCTTAGGCACCCTAGGGACAGGGGGCACAGATACGCAGTATTTT
abundance: NA; v_gene: TRBV6-6; j_gene: TRBJ1-4; d_gene: NA; CDR3aa: CASSPRGRRGTNEKLFF; CDR3nt: TGTGCCAGCAGTCCCCGGGGAAGGCGAGGGACTAATGAAAAACTGTTTTTT
abundance: NA; v_gene: TRBV6-5; j_gene: TRBJ1-3; d_gene: TRBD1; CDR3aa: CASSLRDSSGNTIYF; CDR3nt: TGTGCCAGCAGTTTGAGGGACAGCTCTGGAAACACCATATATTTT
abundance: NA; v_gene: TRBV1; j_gene: TRBJ2-3; d_gene: NA; CDR3aa: CTRKRGFDWDTQYF; CDR3nt: TGCACCAGAAAGCGGGGATTCGACTGGGATACGCAGTATTTT
abundance: NA; v_gene: TRBV3-1/TRBV3-2; j_gene: TRBJ1-1; d_gene: NA; CDR3aa: CASSQERYTEAFF; CDR3nt: TGTGCCAGCAGCCAGGAGAGATACACTGAAGCTTTCTTT
abundance: once; v_gene: TRBV21-1; j_gene: TRBJ2-7; d_gene: NA; CDR3aa: CAPPRRGTSGRATYEQYF; CDR3nt: TGTGCCCCCCCGAGAAGAGGGACTAGCGGGAGGGCCACTTACGAGCAGTACTTC
abundance: once; v_gene: TRBV5-1; j_gene: TRBJ1-1; d_gene: TRBD1; CDR3aa: CASSIGQENTEAFF; CDR3nt: TGCGCCAGCAGCATCGGACAGGAGAACACTGAAGCTTTCTTT
abundance: NA; v_gene: TRBV5-1; j_gene: TRBJ1-4; d_gene: NA; CDR3aa: CASSVDGHNEKLFF; CDR3nt: TGCGCCAGCAGCGTCGACGGTCATAATGAAAAACTGTTTTTT
abundance: NA; v_gene: TRBV20-1; j_gene: TRBJ2-7; d_gene: TRBD2; CDR3aa: CSASGAGTSGSTVYEQYF; CDR3nt: TGCAGTGCTAGTGGTGCCGGGACTAGCGGGAGTACCGTCTACGAGCAGTACTTC
abundance: NA; v_gene: TRBV12-3/TRBV12-4; j_gene: TRBJ2-7; d_gene: NA; CDR3aa: CASKMSSYEQYF; CDR3nt: TGTGCCAGCAAGATGAGCTCCTACGAGCAGTACTTC
abundance: NA; v_gene: TRBV10-3; j_gene: TRBJ2-1; d_gene: TRBD1; CDR3aa: CAIRATGGSYNEQFF; CDR3nt: TGTGCCATCAGGGCGACAGGGGGGTCCTACAATGAGCAGTTCTTC
abundance: NA; v_gene: TRBV3-1/TRBV3-2; j_gene: TRBJ2-1; d_gene: NA; CDR3aa: CASSQYGRTQQNNEQFF; CDR3nt: TGTGCCAGCAGCCAATACGGGCGGACCCAGCAAAACAATGAGCAGTTCTTC
abundance: NA; v_gene: TRBV3-1/TRBV3-2; j_gene: TRBJ2-7; d_gene: NA; CDR3aa: CASSPGHSYEQYF; CDR3nt: TGTGCCAGCAGCCCGGGACATTCCTACGAGCAGTACTTC
abundance: NA; v_gene: TRBV2; j_gene: TRBJ1-1; d_gene: TRBD1; CDR3aa: CASRWFMSRDRGGNTEAFF; CDR3nt: TGTGCCAGCAGGTGGTTCATGTCCCGGGACAGGGGGGGGAACACTGAAGCTTTCTTT
abundance: few; v_gene: TRBV19; j_gene: TRBJ1-2; d_gene: TRBD1; CDR3aa: CASSITNRGYGYTF; CDR3nt: TGTGCCAGTAGTATAACGAACAGGGGTTATGGCTACACCTTC
abundance: NA; v_gene: TRBV6-5; j_gene: TRBJ2-7; d_gene: NA; CDR3aa: CASSYSPADYEQYF; CDR3nt: TGTGCCAGCAGTTACTCGCCAGCGGACTACGAGCAGTACTTC
abundance: NA; v_gene: TRBV7-2; j_gene: TRBJ2-3; d_gene: NA; CDR3aa: CASSTEYTDTQYF; CDR3nt: TGTGCCAGCAGCACGGAATACACAGATACGCAGTATTTT
abundance: NA; v_gene: TRBV19; j_gene: TRBJ1-6; d_gene: NA; CDR3aa: CASSIDRNSPLHF; CDR3nt: TGTGCCAGTAGTATAGATCGTAATTCACCCCTCCACTTT
abundance: NA; v_gene: TRBV28; j_gene: TRBJ2-3; d_gene: NA; CDR3aa: CASSSPSLRTGTDTQYF; CDR3nt: TGTGCCAGCAGTTCCCCGTCCCTCCGGACAGGCACAGATACGCAGTATTTT
abundance: NA; v_gene: TRBV11-2; j_gene: TRBJ2-1; d_gene: NA; CDR3aa: CASSLGPGLYNEQFF; CDR3nt: TGTGCCAGCAGCTTAGGTCCCGGGCTCTACAATGAGCAGTTCTTC
abundance: NA; v_gene: TRBV11-3; j_gene: TRBJ2-2; d_gene: TRBD2; CDR3aa: CASSKGEGGELFF; CDR3nt: TGTGCCAGCAGCAAAGGGGAGGGCGGGGAGCTGTTTTTT
abundance: NA; v_gene: TRBV27; j_gene: TRBJ1-2; d_gene: NA; CDR3aa: CASSGTENYGYTF; CDR3nt: TGTGCCAGCAGCGGGACCGAAAACTATGGCTACACCTTC
abundance: NA; v_gene: TRBV20-1; j_gene: TRBJ2-5; d_gene: TRBD2; CDR3aa: CSASSGRRETQYF; CDR3nt: TGCAGTGCTAGTAGCGGGAGAAGAGAGACCCAGTACTTC
abundance: NA; v_gene: TRBV5-1; j_gene: TRBJ2-5; d_gene: NA; CDR3aa: CASSPGGGPQETQYF; CDR3nt: TGCGCCAGCAGCCCGGGGGGCGGTCCACAAGAGACCCAGTACTTC
abundance: once; v_gene: TRBV27; j_gene: TRBJ2-1; d_gene: NA; CDR3aa: CASSLSAEGEQFF; CDR3nt: TGTGCCAGCAGTTTATCAGCGGAGGGTGAGCAGTTCTTC
abundance: NA; v_gene: TRBV19; j_gene: TRBJ2-1; d_gene: TRBD2; CDR3aa: CASTGTSGYNEQFF; CDR3nt: TGTGCCAGTACCGGGACTAGCGGTTACAATGAGCAGTTCTTC
abundance: NA; v_gene: TRBV9; j_gene: TRBJ1-1; d_gene: TRBD1; CDR3aa: CASSEGPGQGGTEAFF; CDR3nt: TGTGCCAGCAGCGAGGGACCGGGACAGGGGGGCACTGAAGCTTTCTTT
abundance: NA; v_gene: TRBV11-2; j_gene: TRBJ1-5; d_gene: TRBD1; CDR3aa: CASSLGGGENQPQHF; CDR3nt: TGTGCCAGCAGCTTGGGAGGGGGCGAGAATCAGCCCCAGCATTTT
abundance: once; v_gene: TRBV9; j_gene: TRBJ2-1; d_gene: TRBD2; CDR3aa: CASSVSRGSFNEQFF; CDR3nt: TGTGCCAGCAGCGTCTCCCGCGGGAGTTTCAATGAGCAGTTCTTC
abundance: NA; v_gene: TRBV6-5; j_gene: TRBJ1-1; d_gene: NA; CDR3aa: CASSRVRDTEAFF; CDR3nt: TGTGCCAGCAGCAGGGTACGCGACACTGAAGCTTTCTTT
abundance: once; v_gene: TRBV20-1; j_gene: TRBJ2-5; d_gene: NA; CDR3aa: CSAGGDGRGETQYF; CDR3nt: TGCAGTGCTGGTGGGGACGGCCGTGGAGAGACCCAGTACTTC
abundance: NA; v_gene: TRBV2; j_gene: TRBJ1-1; d_gene: NA; CDR3aa: CASSGSGPPGTEAFF; CDR3nt: TGTGCCAGCAGCGGTTCAGGACCGCCGGGTACTGAAGCTTTCTTT
abundance: once; v_gene: TRBV7-2; j_gene: TRBJ1-1; d_gene: NA; CDR3aa: CASSFFLGRGTEAFF; CDR3nt: TGTGCCAGCAGCTTTTTTTTAGGCCGAGGAACTGAAGCTTTCTTT
abundance: few; v_gene: TRBV7-9; j_gene: TRBJ2-3; d_gene: NA; CDR3aa: CASSVLEDTQYF; CDR3nt: TGTGCCAGCAGCGTTTTGGAAGATACGCAGTATTTT
abundance: NA; v_gene: TRBV20-1; j_gene: TRBJ1-2; d_gene: TRBD1; CDR3aa: CSASLGGGGDYGYTF; CDR3nt: TGCAGTGCTAGTCTAGGGGGCGGGGGGGACTATGGCTACACCTTC
abundance: few; v_gene: TRBV28; j_gene: TRBJ2-7; d_gene: TRBD2; CDR3aa: CASSPWTSPSYEQYF; CDR3nt: TGTGCCAGCAGTCCCTGGACTAGCCCCTCCTACGAGCAGTACTTC
abundance: NA; v_gene: TRBV5-1; j_gene: TRBJ2-2; d_gene: NA; CDR3aa: CASSLGSRGGSDTGELFF; CDR3nt: TGCGCCAGCAGCTTGGGGTCGAGAGGTGGGTCGGACACCGGGGAGCTGTTTTTT
abundance: NA; v_gene: TRBV19; j_gene: TRBJ2-1; d_gene: NA; CDR3aa: CASNQRIGAEQFF; CDR3nt: TGTGCCAGTAACCAAAGAATAGGTGCTGAGCAGTTCTTC